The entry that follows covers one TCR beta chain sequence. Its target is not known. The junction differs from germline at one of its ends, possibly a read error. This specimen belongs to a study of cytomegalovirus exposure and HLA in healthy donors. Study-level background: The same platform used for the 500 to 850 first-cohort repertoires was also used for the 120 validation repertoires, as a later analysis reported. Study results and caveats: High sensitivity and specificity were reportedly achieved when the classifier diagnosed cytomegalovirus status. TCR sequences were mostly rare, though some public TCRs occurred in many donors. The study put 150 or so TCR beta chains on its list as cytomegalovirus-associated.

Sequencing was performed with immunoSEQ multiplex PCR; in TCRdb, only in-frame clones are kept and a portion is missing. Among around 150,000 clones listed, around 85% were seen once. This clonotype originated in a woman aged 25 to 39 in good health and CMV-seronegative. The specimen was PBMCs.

DNA of the CDR3: TGTGCCAGCAGCCCTAGTGGTTTCCGGGACAGGTTTTTTTTC. Protein sequence: CASSPSGFRDRFFF. This rearrangement joins TRBV28 to TRBJ2-7; 8 bases match TRBD1. Looked up from germline, CDR1 is MDHEN and CDR2 is SYDVKM. The CDR3 loop spans 14 amino acids.